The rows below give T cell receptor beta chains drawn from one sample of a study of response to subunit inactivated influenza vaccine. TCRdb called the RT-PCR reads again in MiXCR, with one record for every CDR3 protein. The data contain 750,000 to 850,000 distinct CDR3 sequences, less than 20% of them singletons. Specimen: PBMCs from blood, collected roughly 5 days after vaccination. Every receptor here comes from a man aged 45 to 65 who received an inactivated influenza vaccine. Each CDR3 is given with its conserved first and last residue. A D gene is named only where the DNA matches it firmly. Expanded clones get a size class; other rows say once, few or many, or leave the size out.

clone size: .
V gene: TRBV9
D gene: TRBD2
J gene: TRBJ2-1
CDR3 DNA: TGTGCCAGCAGCCCGATAGCGGGGGCCATTTCTGAGCAGTTCTTC
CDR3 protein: CASSPIAGAISEQFF

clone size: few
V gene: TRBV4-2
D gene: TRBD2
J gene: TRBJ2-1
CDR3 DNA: TGTGCCAGCAGCCGGACTAGCGGCCCCAATGAGCAGTTCTTC
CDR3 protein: CASSRTSGPNEQFF

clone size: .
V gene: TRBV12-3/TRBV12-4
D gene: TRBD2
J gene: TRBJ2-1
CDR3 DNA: TGTGCCAGCAGTACTAGCGGCCTCTACAATGAGCAGTTCTTC
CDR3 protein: CASSTSGLYNEQFF

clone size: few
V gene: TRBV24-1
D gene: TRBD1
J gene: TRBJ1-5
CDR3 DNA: TGTGCCACCAGTGATTCCGGGACAGGGAATCAGCCCCAGCATTTT
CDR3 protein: CATSDSGTGNQPQHF

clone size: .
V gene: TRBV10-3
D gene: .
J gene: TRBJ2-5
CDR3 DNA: TGTGCCATCAGTCCCAGGGACCAAGAGACCCAGTACTTC
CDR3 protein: CAISPRDQETQYF

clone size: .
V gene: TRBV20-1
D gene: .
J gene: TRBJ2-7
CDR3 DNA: TGCAGTGCTAAGCTGCGGGCCGGCGCACACGAGCAGTACTTC
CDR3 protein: CSAKLRAGAHEQYF

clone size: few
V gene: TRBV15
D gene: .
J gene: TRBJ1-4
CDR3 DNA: TGTGCCACCAGCGAACCCGGGACGGATAATGAAAAACTGTTTTTT
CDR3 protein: CATSEPGTDNEKLFF

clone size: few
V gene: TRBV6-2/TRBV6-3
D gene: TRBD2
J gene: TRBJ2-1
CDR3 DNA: TGTGCCAGCAGTTACAGTCTAGCGGTCTACAATGAGCAGTTCTTC
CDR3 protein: CASSYSLAVYNEQFF

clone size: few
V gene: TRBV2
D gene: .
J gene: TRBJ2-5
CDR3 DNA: TGTGCCAGCATTCAACAGAACCTGGTCGAGACCCAGTACTTC
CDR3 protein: CASIQQNLVETQYF

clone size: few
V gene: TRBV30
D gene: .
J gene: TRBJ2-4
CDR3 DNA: TGTGCCTGGAGCGCATCAGGCAGGGTCAAAAACATTCAGTACTTC
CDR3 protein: CAWSASGRVKNIQYF

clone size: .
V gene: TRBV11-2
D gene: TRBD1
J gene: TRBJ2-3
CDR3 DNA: TGTGCCAGCAGCCTCCCTCGGGACAGAACAAATACGCAGTATTTT
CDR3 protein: CASSLPRDRTNTQYF

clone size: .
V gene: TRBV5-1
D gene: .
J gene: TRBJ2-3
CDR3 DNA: TGCGCCAGCAGCCCCTTCCTAACGGAAGCTTTGGGAGATACGCAGTATTTT
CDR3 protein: CASSPFLTEALGDTQYF

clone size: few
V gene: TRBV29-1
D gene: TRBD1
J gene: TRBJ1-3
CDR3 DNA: TGCAGCGTTGCCCGAACAGGGGGCGAAAACACCATATATTTT
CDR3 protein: CSVARTGGENTIYF

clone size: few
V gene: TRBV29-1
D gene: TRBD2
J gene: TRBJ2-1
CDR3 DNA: TGCAGCGTTAGCGGGGGAAGAAGGAATGAGCAGTTCTTC
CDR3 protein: CSVSGGRRNEQFF

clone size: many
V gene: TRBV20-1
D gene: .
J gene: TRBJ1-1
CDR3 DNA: TGCAGGACGCTTAATACTGGAACTGAAGCTTTCTTT
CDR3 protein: CRTLNTGTEAFF

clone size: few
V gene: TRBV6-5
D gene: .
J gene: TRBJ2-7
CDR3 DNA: TGTGCCAGCAGTTACTCGAAAGTGTGGTCCCCCAATTGGGAGCAGTACTTC
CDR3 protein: CASSYSKVWSPNWEQYF

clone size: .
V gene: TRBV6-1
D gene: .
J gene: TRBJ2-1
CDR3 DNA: TGTGCCAGCATCCGAGAGGGTGGGAGTTACAATGAGCAGTTCTTC
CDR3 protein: CASIREGGSYNEQFF

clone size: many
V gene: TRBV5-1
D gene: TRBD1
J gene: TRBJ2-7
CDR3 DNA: TGCGCCAGCAGCAGTATAGGGGGCGCCGGATCCTACGAGCAGTACTTC
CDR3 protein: CASSSIGGAGSYEQYF

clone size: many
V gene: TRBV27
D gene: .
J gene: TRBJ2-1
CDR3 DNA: TGTGCCAGCAGTAGTTCCTCCTACAATGAGCAGTTCTTC
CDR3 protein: CASSSSSYNEQFF

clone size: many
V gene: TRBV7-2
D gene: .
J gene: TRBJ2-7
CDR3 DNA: TGTGCCAGCAGCTTAGATCTTTCGGTCTACGAGCAGTACTTC
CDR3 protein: CASSLDLSVYEQYF

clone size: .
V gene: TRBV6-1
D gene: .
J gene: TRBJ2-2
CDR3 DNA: TGTGCCAGCAGTCCACCGCCCGGGCAGGGCGACGCGAACACCGGGGAGCTGTTTTTT
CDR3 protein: CASSPPPGQGDANTGELFF

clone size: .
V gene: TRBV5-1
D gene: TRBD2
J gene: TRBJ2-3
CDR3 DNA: TGCGCCAGCCAGACTAGCGGGGGGACCACAGATACGCAGTATTTT
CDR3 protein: CASQTSGGTTDTQYF

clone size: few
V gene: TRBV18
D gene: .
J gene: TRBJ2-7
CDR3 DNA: TGTGCCAGCTCACCGGGACATCCAGCCGAGCAGTACTTC
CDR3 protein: CASSPGHPAEQYF

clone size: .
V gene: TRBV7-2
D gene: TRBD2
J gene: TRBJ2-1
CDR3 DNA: TGTGCCAGCAGCTTAGCGGCGGGAGTATTCTACAATGAGCAGTTCTTC
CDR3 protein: CASSLAAGVFYNEQFF

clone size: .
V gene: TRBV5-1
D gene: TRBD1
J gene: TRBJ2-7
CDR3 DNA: TGCGCCAGCAGCCCGGGACAGGGTGTCTACGAGCAGTACTTC
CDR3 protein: CASSPGQGVYEQYF

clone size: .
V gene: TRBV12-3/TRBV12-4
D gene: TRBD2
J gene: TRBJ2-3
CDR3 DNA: TGTGCCAGCAGTTTCTCGGGAGGGCCCCCAGATACGCAGTATTTT
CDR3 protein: CASSFSGGPPDTQYF

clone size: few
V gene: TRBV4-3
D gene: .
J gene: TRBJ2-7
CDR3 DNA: TGCGCCAGCAGCCAAGATAGGCAAGGCTTCTACGAGCAGTACTTC
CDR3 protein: CASSQDRQGFYEQYF

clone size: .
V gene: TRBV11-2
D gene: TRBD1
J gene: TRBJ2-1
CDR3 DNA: TGTGCCAGCAGCTTAGCTAGGACAGGGAGGAATGAGCAGTTCTTC
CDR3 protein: CASSLARTGRNEQFF

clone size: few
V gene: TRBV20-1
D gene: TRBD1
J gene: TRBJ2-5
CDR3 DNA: TGCAGTGCTCCCCCAGGGGGCGACCAAGAGACCCAGTACTTC
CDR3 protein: CSAPPGGDQETQYF

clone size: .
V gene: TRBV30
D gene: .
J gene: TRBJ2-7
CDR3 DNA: TGTGCCTGGAGTGTTGGTCCTCTCTCCTACGAGCAGTACTTC
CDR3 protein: CAWSVGPLSYEQYF

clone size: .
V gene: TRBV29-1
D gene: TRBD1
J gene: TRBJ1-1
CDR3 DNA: TGCAGCGTTAGGGACAGGGGGACCACTGAAGCTTTCTTT
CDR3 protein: CSVRDRGTTEAFF